This T cell receptor beta chain was captured by sequencing in a study of siplizumab effects on memory and regulatory T cells. Study-level findings and limits: Mappable alloreactive CD4+ clones came from Treg cells about 65% of the time on average with siplizumab, against 26.9% in controls. Solely a minor proportion of alloreactive clones could be assigned to unstimulated subsets.

Trimming took off 6 bases at V and 5 bases at J, with 10 bases between the two ends. Per germline, CDR1 ENHRY and CDR2 SYGVKD. The length of the CDR3 is 12 residues. A remark on this clone: Antigen unknown.

Per sample, some 10^5 TCR templates underwent assay. Sequencing was performed with immunoSEQ multiplex PCR; in TCRdb, only in-frame clones are kept and a portion is missing. Among approximately 100,000 clones listed, around 93% were seen once. The origin of this receptor is a human donor in good health. Material: non-Treg CD4+ T cells sorted from blood. The chain carries TRBV10-3 and TRBJ1-1; TRBD1 is a possible D gene (6 bases). The CDR3 DNA reads TGTGCCATCAGCACAGGGTTTACTGAAGCTTTCTTT. Translating gives CAISTGFTEAFF.